In this sample, the clone carrying this T cell receptor beta chain turned up a few times. These data are taken from a study of Ad26.COV2.S vaccination and SARS-CoV-2 variants. Study summary: Participant was drawn from the COV1001 Ad26.COV2.S trial arm. By the intramuscular route, Ad26.COV2.S was given once, or twice 56 days apart.

The CDR3 loop spans 13 amino acids. Trimming removed 2 bases from V and 7 bases from J; junction bases left unmatched: 6. Per the germline V gene, CDR1 is GTSNPN and CDR2 is SVGIG (reference sequence). The treatment: around 19 received Ad26.COV2.S at low or high dose, single or two shots; several received placebo; per-sample allocation not given. Specimens were obtained on day 63 following the first vaccine or placebo injection. The repertoire was sequenced with immunoSEQ multiplex PCR; TCRdb's copy has only in-frame clones and lacks some. In the table there are about 370,000 clones, 70% to 90% of which are singletons.

The sequence came from a person between 18 and 65 years old who received the Ad26.COV2.S COVID-19 vaccine or a placebo. The chain combines TRBV30 with TRBJ2-7, with 9 positions matching TRBD2. The sequenced sample was peripheral blood, obtained in a trial of Ad26.COV2.S vaccine versus placebo. CDR3 in DNA: TGTGCCTGGAGTACCGGACTAGCGAGGGAGCAGTACTTC. It yields the protein CAWSTGLAREQYF.